The next 2 T cell receptor beta chains were all read from a single sample in a study of blood T cells in healthy people across ages. Then a second PCR, running roughly 7 to 11 cycles, was carried out with a sample-barcoded 5' primer and a J-beta primer mix. MiXCR, run by TCRdb on the 5' RACE reads, gives a single entry per CDR3 protein. Of around 1.5 million distinct CDR3 sequences listed, 40% to 50% were seen once; the top ten hold less than 8%. The specimen sequenced was blood. The receptors here all came from a woman between 18 and 29 years old in good health.

The chain links TRBV27 to TRBJ2-7; TRBD1 matches 9 bases. This CDR3 spans 15 amino acids. The germline V gene encodes CDR1 MNHEY and CDR2 SMNVEV (reference sequence). V shed 4 bases, J shed 5 bases, and the junction held 9 bases outside the gene matches. The CDR3 loop reads CASSSPGQGNHEQYF. The CDR3 DNA sequence: TGTGCCAGCAGTTCCCCGGGACAGGGTAACCACGAGCAGTACTTC.

The J gene is TRBJ1-4, the V gene TRBV6-1; 9 nucleotides match TRBD1. The CDR3 loop spans 15 amino acids. Trimming cost V 4 bases and J 5 bases; bases outside gene matches: 5. Germline V gives CDR1 MNHNS, CDR2 SASEGT. CDR3 loop: CASSATGGENEKLFF. CDR3 DNA: TGTGCCAGCAGTGCAACAGGGGGCGAAAATGAAAAACTGTTTTTT.